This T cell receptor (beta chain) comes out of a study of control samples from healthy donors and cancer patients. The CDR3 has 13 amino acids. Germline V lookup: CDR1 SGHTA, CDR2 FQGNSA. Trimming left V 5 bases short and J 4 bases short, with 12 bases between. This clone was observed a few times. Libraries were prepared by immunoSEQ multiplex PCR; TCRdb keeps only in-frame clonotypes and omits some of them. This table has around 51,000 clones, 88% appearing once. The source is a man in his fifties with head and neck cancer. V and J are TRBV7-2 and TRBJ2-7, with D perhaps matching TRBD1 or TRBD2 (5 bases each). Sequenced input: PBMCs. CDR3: CASSRGRLYEQYF. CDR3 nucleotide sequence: TGTGCCAGCAGCCGGGGACGGTTATACGAGCAGTACTTC. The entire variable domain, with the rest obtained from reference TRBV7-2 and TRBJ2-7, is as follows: GAGVSQSPSNKVTEKGKDVELRCDPISGHTALYWYRQSLGQGLEFLIYFQGNSAPDKSGLPSDRFSAERTGGSVSTLTIQRTQQEDSAVYLCASSRGRLYEQYFGPGTRLTVT.